Below, 3 T cell receptor beta chains from the same sample are listed, as sequenced in a study of cytomegalovirus exposure and HLA in healthy donors. Measured with immunoSEQ multiplex PCR; TCRdb has only the in-frame clones, and not every one. This sample yields 52,000 or so clones, of which about 91% are seen a single time; around 15% belongs to the top ten. Sequenced material: PBMCs. The receptor source for this set is a woman aged 18-29 years in good health and CMV-seronegative.

The chain combines TRBV28 with TRBJ2-7; no firm D call. Deletions cut 5 bases from V and 9 bases from J, with 14 bases between. The germline CDR1 and CDR2 sequences are MDHEN and SYDVKM. This CDR3 region has 12 residues. The DNA of the CDR3 is TGTGCCAGCAGTCTCCCCAGGCAGCCGCAGTACTTC. Amino acid sequence: CASSLPRQPQYF.

The chain carries TRBV11-3 and TRBJ2-1; TRBD1 matches 10 bases. V dropped 5 bases and J dropped 8; count of bases not matched to a gene: 6. Germline lookup yields CDR1 SGHNT and CDR2 YENEEA. The CDR3 sequence is 14 residues long. CDR3 DNA sequence: TGTGCCAGCAGCCACCGGGACAGGGGCGATGAGCAGTTCTTC. It codes for CASSHRDRGDEQFF.

This rearrangement joins TRBV9 to TRBJ2-3; a possible D gene is TRBD2 (7 bases). Trimming shortened V by 0 bases and J by 0 bases, and 8 bases separated the two germline ends. The germline gives CDR1 SGDLS, CDR2 YYNGEE. The CDR3 is 15 residues long. CDR3 loop: CASSVAGGSTDTQYF. The CDR3 DNA follows: TGTGCCAGCAGCGTAGCGGGGGGCAGCACAGATACGCAGTATTTT.